This is a list of T cell receptor beta chains from one sample in a study of CD8+ T cells in alopecia areata. Assay used: immunoSEQ multiplex PCR; TCRdb lists only in-frame clones, some missing. The data hold about 160,000 clones, with about three fifths observed a single time. The specimen comprised CD4+ T cells sorted from blood, sampled at week 4, from a patient treated with tofacitinib. Receptor source: a human donor with alopecia areata. Each CDR3 is given without its conserved first and last residue. Each record gives: CDR3 protein, V gene, J gene.

AWSVAISHTDTQY	TRBV30	TRBJ2-3
ASSLRTTNTGELF	TRBV11-1	TRBJ2-2
AWIRPGTRTEAF	TRBV30	TRBJ1-1
ASSLLPGQGGSY	TRBV5-6	TRBJ2-7
SAETRGEQY	TRBV20-1	TRBJ2-7
ASSLGLAGGRSYEQY	TRBV7-2	TRBJ2-7
AWARDRDTGELF	TRBV30	TRBJ2-2
SVFSGGFDEQF	TRBV29-1	TRBJ2-1
ASSTQGAHETQY	TRBV19	TRBJ2-5
ASSLPPPGETQY	TRBV5-6	TRBJ2-5